This TCR beta chain was sequenced during a study of blood T cell repertoires in COVID-19. At the level of the study: Sources were T cells, B-cell-depleted T cells, or PBMCs; the material itself was cDNA or gDNA.

The protocol was immunoSEQ multiplex PCR, while the TCRdb copy is restricted to in-frame clones and leaves out a portion. The sample has under 250,000 clones; around 85% are singletons. This clone was found once. Recruited during active infection, patients (from Seattle) were subsequently followed longitudinally. Germline values: CDR1 SGHVS, CDR2 FQNEAQ. The CDR3 totals 14 residues. V was trimmed by 5 bases and J by 2 bases, leaving 7 bases between them. The TCR comes from a woman aged 70 to 79 with COVID-19, enrolled during active disease. Specimen: peripheral blood. This chain links TRBV7-8 with TRBJ1-6; no clear D. The CDR3 reads CASSLVPYNSPLHF. In DNA, the CDR3 is TGTGCCAGCAGCCTCGTTCCCTATAATTCACCCCTCCACTTT.